One sample yielded the 30 T cell receptor beta chains listed below, sequenced in a study of long-term antiretroviral therapy in people with HIV. They ran version v3.0 of the immunoSEQ assay at survey level. TCRdb's copy holds only in-frame clones and misses some; the assay was immunoSEQ multiplex PCR. The sample lists about 12,000 clones, more than 70% occurring once. The material was unsorted PBMCs, obtained 0.5 years before starting antiretroviral therapy. The receptors stem from a woman in her thirties or forties with HIV.

This chain joins TRBV6-1 and TRBJ2-7, with D perhaps matching TRBD1 (6 bases). This CDR3 has 12 amino acids. Trimming removed 11 bases at V and 7 bases at J, with 18 bases between. In germline, CDR1 is MNHNS, CDR2 SASEGT. CDR3 loop: CASQGLGWEQYF. The CDR3 nucleotides read TGTGCCTCCCAGGGGCTAGGATGGGAGCAGTACTTC.

In DNA form, the CDR3 reads TGTGCCAGCAGCCAGGGAAGAGGCTATGGCTACACCTTC. It encodes CASSQGRGYGYTF. This chain links TRBV14 with TRBJ1-2; no clear D. The ends were cut back, 3 bases at V and 4 bases at J, with 9 bases in the middle. Germline V gives CDR1 SGHDN, CDR2 FVKESK. This CDR3 spans 13 amino acids.

This clone was picked up a small number of times. The chain couples TRBV5-4 to TRBJ2-7; weak D call: TRBD1 (5 bases). Germline values: CDR1 SGHNT, CDR2 YYREEE (reference sequence). Deletions cut 2 bases from V and 6 bases from J, with 18 bases between. The CDR3 spans 15 residues. CDR3 in DNA: TGTGCCAGCAGCTTCTTAGGCGCAGGGCCTTCCGAGCAGTACTTC. It translates to CASSFLGAGPSEQYF.

This sequence joins TRBV10-1 and TRBJ1-2; TRBD1 matches at 7 bases. The CDR3 spans 13 residues. The ends lost 4 bases at V and 4 bases at J; junction bases unmatched: 3. CDR1 is WNHNN and CDR2 is SYGVQD in the germline V gene (reference sequence). In nucleotides, the CDR3 is TGCGCCAGCAGTGTGGACAGGCTCTATGGCTACACCTTC. Translation: CASSVDRLYGYTF.

The rearrangement joins TRBV5-1 to TRBJ1-3; weak D call: TRBD1 (5 bases). CDR3 length: 15 amino acids. Germline CDR1 SGHRS, CDR2 YFSETQ. V gave up 3 bases and J gave up 7 bases, with 17 bases separating them. The CDR3 nucleotides are TGCGCCAGCAGCTCTGGACTCCCGGGGGGGAACACCATATATTTT. Translated: CASSSGLPGGNTIYF.

This clone has only one observation. The chain uses TRBV14 and TRBJ2-5; D remains ambiguous. The V end lost 1 base, the J end lost 1 base, and 4 bases lay between the germline ends. Germline values: CDR1 SGHDN, CDR2 FVKESK. The CDR3 has 13 residues. The CDR3 nucleotides read TGTGCCAGCAGCCAAGGTCTCCAAGAGACCCAGTACTTC. Its protein product is CASSQGLQETQYF.

The chain joins TRBV11-3 to TRBJ2-7; no clear D gene. CDR3 length: 12 residues. The V gene lost 2 bases and the J gene lost 4 bases, with 6 bases spanning the gap. Germline assignment: CDR1 SGHNT and CDR2 YENEEA. The CDR3 DNA reads TGTGCCAGCAGCTTATTAGTATACGAGCAGTACTTC. It specifies CASSLLVYEQYF. The full variable domain, its missing parts supplied by reference TRBV11-3 and TRBJ2-7, is EAGVVQSPRYKIIEKKQPVAFWCNPISGHNTLYWYLQNLGQGPELLIRYENEEAVDDSQLPKDRFSAERLKGVDSTLKIQPAELGDSAVYLCASSLLVYEQYFGPGTRLTVT.

The J gene is TRBJ2-5, the V gene TRBV5-6, with 10 positions matching TRBD2. V lost 2 bases to trimming and J lost 4 bases; unmatched junction nucleotides: 8. The germline CDR1 and CDR2 sequences are SGHDT and YYEEEE. CDR3 length equals 16 residues. The CDR3 DNA sequence: TGTGCCAGCAGCTTTAGGGCGCTAGCGGGAGTAGAGACCCAGTACTTC. Residues: CASSFRALAGVETQYF.

V usage is TRBV12-5 and J usage is TRBJ2-3, with no clear D. With 3 bases removed from V and 4 bases from J, the gap between germline ends came to 11 bases. The CDR3 covers 14 residues. Germline assignment: CDR1 LGHNT and CDR2 FRNRAP. This CDR3 reads CASGFLAFPDTQYF. The CDR3 DNA is TGTGCTAGTGGTTTTCTGGCTTTCCCAGATACGCAGTATTTT.

The V call is TRBV6-5, the J call TRBJ2-1; D gene uncertain. Trimming pared 6 bases from V and 3 bases from J, leaving 15 bases between. The CDR3 has 15 amino acids. Germline CDR1 reads MNHEY; CDR2 reads SVGAGI. The DNA for the CDR3 is TGTGCCAGCAGGGTCCAGTCCTACGACTACAATGAGCAGTTCTTC. Protein product: CASRVQSYDYNEQFF.

J is TRBJ1-1 and V is TRBV7-9; unclear D gene. The CDR3 consists of 14 residues. Germline V CDR1 and CDR2: SEHNR, FQNEAQ (reference sequence). Trimming shortened V by 2 bases and J by 7 bases, and 14 bases separated the two germline ends. The CDR3 region is CASSLTRGNFEAFF. CDR3 nucleotides: TGTGCCAGCAGCTTAACGAGAGGGAACTTTGAAGCTTTCTTT.

This clone has only one observation. J is TRBJ1-4 and V is TRBV30; tentative D call: TRBD1 (5 bases). From germline, CDR1 is GTSNPN and CDR2 SVGIG (reference sequence). The germline V and J ends were trimmed by 0 bases and 4 bases, with 12 bases remaining between them. The CDR3 consists of 15 residues. The CDR3 bases are TGTGCCTGGAGTGTAATGGGGCGAGGTAATGAAAAACTGTTTTTT. Translation gives CAWSVMGRGNEKLFF.

This clone turned up a few times. This chain links TRBV4-1 with TRBJ2-7; D remains unclear. V dropped 3 bases and J dropped 6 bases, with 18 bases sitting between them. Germline V gives CDR1 MGHRA, CDR2 YSYEKL. The CDR3 sequence is 15 residues long. The DNA for the CDR3 is TGCGCCAGCAGCCAGGCTATTAATTCACACGTCGAGCAGTACTTC. This gives the protein CASSQAINSHVEQYF.

V usage is TRBV2 and J usage is TRBJ2-2; D assignment may be TRBD1 or TRBD2 (6 bases each). The CDR3 contains 13 residues. Germline V gene lookup returns CDR1 SNHLY and CDR2 FYNNEI. V was trimmed by 6 bases and J by 8 bases, leaving 13 bases between them. CDR3 sequence reads: CASSSGADGELFF. CDR3 sequence (DNA): TGTGCCAGCAGCTCGGGGGCGGATGGGGAGCTGTTTTTT.

Relative to its sample, this clone is medium-sized. The V and J genes are TRBV5-6 and TRBJ2-7; no definite D call. CDR1 is SGHDT and CDR2 is YYEEEE in the germline V gene. Trimming shortened V by 1 base and J by 0 bases, and 14 bases separated the two germline ends. The CDR3 covers 16 residues. For the CDR3, the DNA is TGTGCCAGCAGCTTGAATCTCGGCTGGGGCTCCTACGAGCAGTACTTC. Amino acid sequence: CASSLNLGWGSYEQYF.

This rearrangement joins TRBV13 to TRBJ2-3; 12 bases map to TRBD2. This CDR3 has 16 amino acids. Germline V gene lookup returns CDR1 PRHDT and CDR2 FYEKMQ (reference sequence). With 5 bases clipped from V and 4 bases from J, the junction kept 7 bases outside the gene matches. CDR3 sequence reads: CASSNRLAGEADTQYF. CDR3 sequence (DNA): TGTGCCAGCAGCAACCGACTAGCGGGAGAAGCAGATACGCAGTATTTT.

This clone was seen a handful of times. This chain joins TRBV7-2 and TRBJ1-6; D unclear. CDR1 and CDR2 (germline): SGHTA, FQGNSA. Trimming shortened V by 2 bases and J by 5 bases, and 7 bases separated the two germline ends. The CDR3 contains 14 residues. The CDR3 nucleotides are TGTGCCAGCAGCTTACCCACGGATAATTCACCCCTCCACTTT. Encoded protein: CASSLPTDNSPLHF.

The chain has TRBV28 and TRBJ2-7, with D possibly being TRBD1 (6 bases). Germline lookup yields CDR1 MDHEN and CDR2 SYDVKM. There are 14 residues in the CDR3. V was shortened by 5 bases and J by 2 bases, with 13 bases between the two germline ends. CDR3 sequence: CASSTGSRPYEQYF. The CDR3 region has the DNA TGTGCCAGCAGTACAGGGTCCCGTCCCTACGAGCAGTACTTC. Using reference TRBV28 and TRBJ2-7 for the parts outside the CDR3, the full variable domain is DVKVTQSSRYLVKRTGEKVFLECVQDMDHENMFWYRQDPGLGLRLIYFSYDVKMKEKGDIPEGYSVSREKKERFSLILESASTNQTSMYLCASSTGSRPYEQYFGPGTRLTVT.

The chain recombines TRBV6-5 with TRBJ2-7; tentatively, D is TRBD2 (6 bases). Germline CDR1 MNHEY, CDR2 SVGAGI. The ends were cut back, 0 bases at V and 13 bases at J, with 22 bases in the middle. The CDR3 has 15 amino acids. The chain's CDR3 is CASSYSPSRDSRVYF. CDR3 in DNA: TGTGCCAGCAGTTACTCTCCTAGTAGGGACTCGAGGGTCTACTTC.

This clone was detected once. This chain uses TRBV30 with TRBJ1-1, with TRBD1 as a possible D gene (5 bases). This CDR3 region has 13 residues. The V end was cut by 3 bases, the J end by 3 bases, with 11 bases between. CDR1 and CDR2 from the germline V gene are GTSNPN and SVGIG (reference sequence). The CDR3 DNA reads as TGTGCCTGGAGCGAGGGGATCTACACTGAAGCTTTCTTT. Its translation is CAWSEGIYTEAFF.

The V call is TRBV10-3, the J call TRBJ1-1; 8 nucleotides line up with TRBD1. Trimming cost V 0 bases and J 5 bases; bases outside gene matches: 2. Germline CDR1 and CDR2: ENHRY and SYGVKD. The CDR3 runs to 14 residues. CDR3: CAISESRGQTEAFF. In DNA, the CDR3 is TGTGCCATCAGTGAGTCCAGGGGGCAAACTGAAGCTTTCTTT.

The chain carries TRBV6-4 and TRBJ2-3; D ambiguous. Per germline, CDR1 MRHNA and CDR2 SNTAGT. The CDR3 is made up of 13 amino acids. The V end was cut by 4 bases, the J end by 6 bases, with 11 bases between. DNA for the CDR3: TGTGCCAGCAGTGCGATGGTTCGGGATACGCAGTATTTT. Its translation is CASSAMVRDTQYF.

The chain links TRBV11-2 to TRBJ2-5; possible D gene TRBD2, 6 bases. The CDR3 contains 14 residues. Germline lookup yields CDR1 SGHAT and CDR2 FQNNGV. V was cut by 5 bases and J by 1 base, with 11 bases left in between. The CDR3 nucleotides are TGTGCCAGCAGCCAACAGCGGGCCCAAGAGACCCAGTACTTC. Protein sequence: CASSQQRAQETQYF.

The CDR3 protein is CASSFPPGQGKGAFF. The CDR3 nucleotides are TGTGCCAGCAGCTTCCCGCCGGGACAGGGGAAAGGAGCTTTCTTT. The rearrangement links TRBV4-2 to TRBJ1-1; 10 bases map to TRBD1. CDR3 length: 15 amino acids. CDR1 is LGHNA and CDR2 is YNFKEQ in the germline V gene. Trimming cost V 5 bases and J 10 bases; bases outside gene matches: 13.

The J gene is TRBJ2-5, the V gene TRBV7-8; possibly TRBD2 for D (5 bases). This CDR3 comprises 13 residues. Trimming took off 5 bases at V and 4 bases at J, with 11 bases between the two ends. Germline CDR1 is SGHVS and CDR2 is FQNEAQ. The CDR3 loop reads CASSPPSGETQYF. The CDR3 DNA is TGTGCCAGCAGCCCCCCCAGCGGAGAGACCCAGTACTTC. Together with reference TRBV7-8 and TRBJ2-5, the CDR3 gives the full variable domain: GAGVSQSPRYKVAKRGQDVALRCDPISGHVSLFWYQQALGQGPEFLTYFQNEAQLDKSGLPSDRFFAERPEGSVSTLKIQRTQQEDSAVYLCASSPPSGETQYFGPGTRLLVL.

The chain employs TRBV4-2 and TRBJ1-2; 10 bases fit TRBD1. Germline V gene lookup returns CDR1 LGHNA and CDR2 YNFKEQ. J lost 7 bases, V lost 3 bases, and 11 bases had no gene match. The CDR3 extends over 16 amino acids. The CDR3 sequence is CASSHNIWTGGSGYTF. The DNA for the CDR3 is TGTGCCAGCAGCCACAACATTTGGACAGGGGGATCTGGCTACACCTTC.

This rearrangement joins TRBV7-9 to TRBJ2-3; TRBD2 matches at 8 bases. V was pared by 3 bases and J by 0 bases, with 5 bases of the junction left unmatched. The CDR3 contains 16 residues. In germline, CDR1 is SEHNR, CDR2 FQNEAQ (reference sequence). The CDR3, as DNA: TGTGCCAGCAGCTTTCTAGCGGGCTTTAGCACAGATACGCAGTATTTT. This codes for CASSFLAGFSTDTQYF.

J is TRBJ2-6 and V is TRBV7-2; D may be TRBD2 (5 bases). Germline CDR1 is SGHTA and CDR2 is FQGNSA. The ends were cut back, 5 bases at V and 0 bases at J, with 5 bases in the middle. This CDR3 contains 14 residues. CDR3 protein: CASSGSSGANVLTF. The CDR3 DNA is TGTGCCAGCAGCGGGAGCTCTGGGGCCAACGTCCTGACTTTC.

The sample holds one count of this clone. The V gene is TRBV12-5, the J gene TRBJ2-6; D gene uncertain. The CDR3 spans 14 residues. Germline V gene data show CDR1 as LGHNT and CDR2 as FRNRAP. Deletions cut 4 bases from V and 1 base from J, with 5 bases between. In nucleotides, the CDR3 is TGTGCTAGTGGTTCACCGTCTGGGGCCAACGTCCTGACTTTC. Its protein is CASGSPSGANVLTF.

CDR3 loop: CASSSRDGLNQPQHF. In DNA form, the CDR3 reads TGTGCCAGCAGCTCCCGGGACGGCCTTAATCAGCCCCAGCATTTT. The chain has TRBV5-5 and TRBJ1-5; D possibly corresponds to TRBD1 (5 bases). The CDR3 length is 15 residues. V dropped 3 bases and J dropped 4 bases, with 14 bases sitting between them. From germline, CDR1 is SGHKS and CDR2 YYEKEE (reference sequence). Looking up the rest from reference TRBV5-5 and TRBJ1-5 gives the full variable domain: DAGVTQSPTHLIKTRGQQVTLRCSPISGHKSVSWYQQVLGQGPQFIFQYYEKEERGRGNFPDRFSARQFPNYSSELNVNALLLGDSALYLCASSSRDGLNQPQHFGDGTRLSIL.